These T cell receptor beta chains were read from a single sample in a study of blood T cell repertoires in COVID-19. Profiled with immunoSEQ multiplex PCR; TCRdb holds only in-frame clones, not every one. Of around 99,000 clones in the sample, more than 80% are singletons; the top ten hold 4.5% to 6%. Specimen: peripheral blood. These receptors all come from a man between 35 and 55 years old with active or convalescent COVID-19. CDR3s include the opening cysteine and the closing phenylalanine or tryptophan. The order of the fields is D gene, clone size, V gene, J gene, CDR3 protein, CDR3 DNA. A D gene is named only where the DNA matches it firmly. For some rows the clone size is stated as once, few or many, or as a class when expanded; others skip it.

D: TRBD1; size: few; V: TRBV5-6; J: TRBJ1-2; CDR3: CASSSGQGALGYTF; DNA: TGTGCCAGCAGCTCCGGACAGGGGGCGCTTGGCTACACCTTC
D: TRBD2; size: NA; V: TRBV7-3; J: TRBJ2-2; CDR3: CASSLKLGPGLVSTGELFF; DNA: TGTGCCAGCAGCTTAAAGTTGGGTCCGGGACTAGTAAGCACCGGGGAGCTGTTTTTT
D: NA; size: NA; V: TRBV28; J: TRBJ1-2; CDR3: CASSSPSIRDGGLGGYTF; DNA: TGTGCCAGCAGTTCCCCTTCAATCCGAGACGGGGGGCTGGGTGGCTACACCTTC
D: TRBD1; size: NA; V: TRBV6-1; J: TRBJ1-6; CDR3: CASSARDRGQNSPLHF; DNA: TGTGCCAGCAGTGCGCGGGACAGGGGGCAAAATTCACCCCTCCACTTT
D: NA; size: NA; V: TRBV28; J: TRBJ1-1; CDR3: CASSFRPIGVTEAFF; DNA: TGTGCCAGCAGTTTTCGGCCTATAGGGGTTACTGAAGCTTTCTTT
D: TRBD2; size: NA; V: TRBV18; J: TRBJ2-3; CDR3: CASSPSLAGGTDTQYF; DNA: TGTGCCAGCTCACCCTCACTAGCGGGAGGCACAGATACGCAGTATTTT
D: TRBD1; size: NA; V: TRBV3-1/TRBV3-2; J: TRBJ1-4; CDR3: CASSQETGKLFF; DNA: TGTGCCAGCAGCCAAGAGACAGGGAAACTGTTTTTT
D: NA; size: NA; V: TRBV18; J: TRBJ1-4; CDR3: CASSGSNGIGEKLFF; DNA: TGTGCCAGCTCCGGATCAAACGGGATTGGGGAAAAACTGTTTTTT
D: NA; size: NA; V: TRBV9; J: TRBJ1-4; CDR3: CASSVGDTGYNEKLFF; DNA: TGTGCCAGCAGCGTAGGGGATACAGGCTATAATGAAAAACTGTTTTTT
D: NA; size: once; V: TRBV5-4; J: TRBJ2-7; CDR3: CASSLEGDEQYF; DNA: TGTGCCAGCAGCTTGGAGGGAGACGAGCAGTACTTC
D: TRBD1; size: NA; V: TRBV5-6; J: TRBJ1-4; CDR3: CASSSGTGAGKLFF; DNA: TGTGCCAGCAGCTCCGGGACAGGGGCCGGAAAACTGTTTTTT
D: TRBD1; size: NA; V: TRBV28; J: TRBJ1-5; CDR3: CASSFGTDQPQHF; DNA: TGTGCCAGCAGTTTTGGGACAGACCAGCCCCAGCATTTT
D: TRBD1; size: once; V: TRBV14; J: TRBJ1-4; CDR3: CASSTRTGREKLFF; DNA: TGTGCCAGCAGCACCCGGACAGGGAGGGAAAAACTGTTTTTT
D: NA; size: NA; V: TRBV5-1; J: TRBJ2-3; CDR3: CASSSSNSDTQYF; DNA: TGCGCCAGCAGCTCATCCAATTCAGATACGCAGTATTTT
D: TRBD1; size: NA; V: TRBV9; J: TRBJ1-3; CDR3: CASSAEGGGQVYGNTIYF; DNA: TGTGCCAGCAGCGCCGAAGGGGGGGGACAGGTTTATGGAAACACCATATATTTT
D: NA; size: NA; V: TRBV4-2; J: TRBJ2-1; CDR3: CASSQVGSGLSYNEQFF; DNA: TGTGCCAGCAGCCAAGTAGGCAGCGGGCTCTCCTACAATGAGCAGTTCTTC
D: NA; size: NA; V: TRBV18; J: TRBJ1-1; CDR3: CASSPNINTEAFF; DNA: TGTGCCAGCTCACCAAACATCAACACTGAAGCTTTCTTT
D: NA; size: NA; V: TRBV21-1; J: TRBJ1-1; CDR3: CASKGFKGINTEAFF; DNA: TGTGCCAGCAAGGGGTTTAAGGGAATCAACACTGAAGCTTTCTTT
D: TRBD2; size: once; V: TRBV7-9; J: TRBJ2-7; CDR3: CASSAWAGGVSSYEQYF; DNA: TGTGCCAGCAGCGCCTGGGCGGGGGGGGTTAGCTCCTACGAGCAGTACTTC
D: NA; size: NA; V: TRBV23-1; J: TRBJ2-7; CDR3: CASSQPTGFSYEQYF; DNA: TGCGCCAGCAGTCAGCCCACAGGGTTCTCCTACGAGCAGTACTTC
D: TRBD1; size: NA; V: TRBV5-1; J: TRBJ1-6; CDR3: CASSLRQGATNSPLHF; DNA: TGCGCCAGCAGCTTGCGGCAGGGGGCGACGAATTCACCCCTCCACTTT
D: TRBD1; size: NA; V: TRBV19; J: TRBJ1-2; CDR3: CASSAQQGARGGYTF; DNA: TGTGCCAGTAGTGCTCAACAGGGGGCAAGAGGTGGCTACACCTTC
D: TRBD1; size: NA; V: TRBV2; J: TRBJ1-4; CDR3: CASNDRGTTNEKLFF; DNA: TGTGCCAGCAATGACAGGGGGACAACTAATGAAAAACTGTTTTTT
D: NA; size: NA; V: TRBV19; J: TRBJ1-2; CDR3: CASSMRGPDGYTF; DNA: TGTGCCAGTAGTATGCGGGGGCCGGATGGCTACACCTTC
D: NA; size: NA; V: TRBV9; J: TRBJ2-3; CDR3: CASSVWSGSTDTQYF; DNA: TGTGCCAGCAGCGTTTGGAGCGGAAGCACAGATACGCAGTATTTT
D: NA; size: NA; V: TRBV12-3/TRBV12-4; J: TRBJ1-2; CDR3: CASSFSGSGSYTF; DNA: TGTGCCAGCAGTTTTTCAGGGTCGGGTTCCTACACCTTC
D: TRBD2; size: NA; V: TRBV7-7; J: TRBJ2-2; CDR3: CVSSETSGNTGELFF; DNA: TGTGTCAGCAGCGAAACTAGCGGCAACACCGGGGAGCTGTTTTTT
D: NA; size: NA; V: TRBV7-2; J: TRBJ2-2; CDR3: CASSLDRAGELFF; DNA: TGTGCCAGCAGCTTAGACAGGGCCGGGGAGCTGTTTTTT
D: NA; size: NA; V: TRBV6-6; J: TRBJ2-2; CDR3: CASRERQVNTGELFF; DNA: TGTGCCAGCAGGGAGAGACAGGTTAACACCGGGGAGCTGTTTTTT
D: TRBD1; size: NA; V: TRBV5-4; J: TRBJ2-2; CDR3: CASSPGQSSNGELFF; DNA: TGTGCCAGCAGTCCGGGACAGAGTTCGAACGGGGAGCTGTTTTTT
D: TRBD1; size: few; V: TRBV10-3; J: TRBJ2-1; CDR3: CAISGGTGEDEQFF; DNA: TGTGCCATCAGTGGTGGGACAGGGGAGGATGAGCAGTTCTTC
D: NA; size: NA; V: TRBV5-1; J: TRBJ1-1; CDR3: CASSLYADNTEAFF; DNA: TGCGCCAGCAGCTTGTACGCGGATAACACTGAAGCTTTCTTT
D: NA; size: NA; V: TRBV6-2/TRBV6-3; J: TRBJ2-1; CDR3: CASSPGSNEQFF; DNA: TGTGCCAGCAGTCCCGGGAGCAATGAGCAGTTCTTC
D: TRBD1; size: NA; V: TRBV5-1; J: TRBJ1-2; CDR3: CASSSPGQGINYGYTF; DNA: TGCGCCAGCAGCTCCCCGGGACAGGGGATTAATTATGGCTACACCTTC
D: NA; size: NA; V: TRBV5-6; J: TRBJ2-7; CDR3: CASSLGGEQYF; DNA: TGTGCCAGCAGCTTGGGAGGCGAGCAGTACTTC
D: NA; size: NA; V: TRBV2; J: TRBJ2-7; CDR3: CASWTQPSYEQYF; DNA: TGTGCCAGTTGGACTCAGCCGAGCTACGAGCAGTACTTC
D: NA; size: NA; V: TRBV27; J: TRBJ1-5; CDR3: CASSLSWGGQPQHF; DNA: TGTGCCAGCAGTTTATCATGGGGGGGTCAGCCCCAGCATTTT
D: TRBD2; size: NA; V: TRBV7-3; J: TRBJ2-3; CDR3: CASGRGSTDTQYF; DNA: TGTGCCAGCGGGAGGGGATCCACAGATACGCAGTATTTT
D: NA; size: NA; V: TRBV19; J: TRBJ2-5; CDR3: CASSVTPGQETQYF; DNA: TGTGCCAGTAGTGTTACACCGGGGCAAGAGACCCAGTACTTC
D: TRBD1; size: few; V: TRBV6-6; J: TRBJ2-2; CDR3: CASRAGTVGAGELFF; DNA: TGTGCCAGCAGGGCCGGGACAGTGGGGGCCGGGGAGCTGTTTTTT
D: TRBD1; size: NA; V: TRBV6-5; J: TRBJ1-1; CDR3: CASSTTGVRTEAFF; DNA: TGTGCCAGCAGTACTACAGGGGTTCGCACTGAAGCTTTCTTT
D: TRBD1; size: NA; V: TRBV19; J: TRBJ2-3; CDR3: CASSTMTGGHTQYF; DNA: TGTGCCAGTAGTACTATGACAGGGGGTCATACGCAGTATTTT
D: NA; size: NA; V: TRBV4-3; J: TRBJ2-3; CDR3: CASSQASAGSTDTQYF; DNA: TGCGCCAGCAGCCAAGCTTCTGCGGGGAGCACAGATACGCAGTATTTT
D: TRBD2; size: NA; V: TRBV11-2; J: TRBJ2-5; CDR3: CASSRLAGGRGTQYF; DNA: TGTGCCAGCAGCCGACTAGCGGGAGGCCGGGGGACCCAGTACTTC
D: TRBD2; size: NA; V: TRBV6-2/TRBV6-3; J: TRBJ2-5; CDR3: CASSSWTSGRSRETQYF; DNA: TGTGCCAGCAGCTCATGGACTAGCGGGAGAAGTAGGGAGACCCAGTACTTC
D: TRBD2; size: NA; V: TRBV5-1; J: TRBJ2-7; CDR3: CASRERGGPTYEQYF; DNA: TGCGCCAGCAGAGAGCGGGGCGGGCCGACCTACGAGCAGTACTTC
D: TRBD1; size: NA; V: TRBV19; J: TRBJ2-4; CDR3: CASSIDRGQGADIQYF; DNA: TGTGCCAGTAGTATAGATCGAGGACAGGGGGCGGACATTCAGTACTTC
D: NA; size: NA; V: TRBV6-2/TRBV6-3; J: TRBJ1-5; CDR3: CASSDTNQPQHF; DNA: TGTGCCAGCAGTGACACCAATCAGCCCCAGCATTTT
D: TRBD1; size: NA; V: TRBV18; J: TRBJ1-5; CDR3: CASSLSTGAGNQPQHF; DNA: TGTGCCAGCTCACTCTCGACAGGGGCTGGCAATCAGCCCCAGCATTTT
D: NA; size: NA; V: TRBV5-7; J: TRBJ2-7; CDR3: CASSFRRDPVGEQYF; DNA: TGTGCCAGCAGCTTTCGGCGGGATCCAGTGGGCGAGCAGTACTTC
D: TRBD2; size: NA; V: TRBV19; J: TRBJ2-2; CDR3: CASSIVSRGLAGGNTGELFF; DNA: TGTGCCAGTAGTATAGTTAGTAGGGGACTAGCGGGAGGAAACACCGGGGAGCTGTTTTTT
D: NA; size: NA; V: TRBV12-5; J: TRBJ2-5; CDR3: CASGSGSIETQYF; DNA: TGTGCTAGTGGTTCCGGGAGTATAGAGACCCAGTACTTC
D: NA; size: once; V: TRBV3-1/TRBV3-2; J: TRBJ2-7; CDR3: CASSQGLPTRYEQYF; DNA: TGTGCCAGCAGCCAAGGTCTACCGACTCGCTACGAGCAGTACTTC
D: NA; size: NA; V: TRBV6-1; J: TRBJ2-7; CDR3: CASSEQPGVGPYEQYF; DNA: TGTGCCAGCAGTGAACAACCCGGGGTTGGGCCCTACGAGCAGTACTTC
D: NA; size: NA; V: TRBV7-9; J: TRBJ2-1; CDR3: CASSLAMRQNNEQFF; DNA: TGTGCCAGCAGCTTAGCAATGCGGCAGAACAATGAGCAGTTCTTC
D: TRBD1; size: NA; V: TRBV6-5; J: TRBJ1-6; CDR3: CASSYSNQGGHSPLHF; DNA: TGTGCCAGCAGTTACTCGAACCAGGGGGGTCATTCACCCCTCCACTTT
D: NA; size: NA; V: TRBV27; J: TRBJ1-1; CDR3: CASSLGGPTTEAFF; DNA: TGTGCCAGCAGTTTGGGGGGGCCCACCACTGAAGCTTTCTTT
D: NA; size: NA; V: TRBV12-3/TRBV12-4; J: TRBJ1-1; CDR3: CASTLGGPEAFF; DNA: TGTGCCAGCACCCTGGGGGGGCCTGAAGCTTTCTTT
D: NA; size: NA; V: TRBV27; J: TRBJ1-2; CDR3: CASSLLAGNGYTF; DNA: TGTGCCAGCAGTTTATTAGCAGGGAATGGCTACACCTTC